This T cell receptor beta chain emerged from a study of blood T cell repertoires in COVID-19. Background on the study: Sample material is recorded as cDNA or gDNA derived from T cells, B-cell-depleted T cells, or PBMCs.

TCRdb's table, derived via immunoSEQ multiplex PCR, lists solely in-frame clones and lacks some. This table has tens of thousands of clones, 90% appearing once. V was pared by 4 bases and J by 5 bases, with 10 bases of the junction left unmatched. Germline CDR1 reads ENHRY; CDR2 reads SYGVKD. The CDR3 loop spans 17 amino acids. The chain recombines TRBV10-3 with TRBJ2-1; TRBD2 matches 11 bases. The TCR sequence derives from a man younger than 35 with COVID-19, enrolled during active disease. Sequenced sample: peripheral blood. The CDR3 sequence is CAISGIILAGAHNEQFF. DNA for the CDR3: TGTGCCATCAGTGGCATAATACTAGCGGGAGCCCACAATGAGCAGTTCTTC.